This note documents a single T cell receptor beta chain sequence. What it recognizes is unknown. Germline loops: CDR1 SGHDN, CDR2 FVKESK. The V end was cut by 3 bases, the J end by 9 bases, with 15 bases between. The CDR3 loop spans 13 amino acids. The sample comes from a study of T cells in Graves' hyperthyroidism and ophthalmopathy. The study, taken as a whole, reports: Appearing also in blood were most of the thyroid clonotypes expanded above 0.001.

RNA transcripts were the template for amplifying TCR beta CDR3 regions. The HTBI primer set served for first-round RT-PCR of the TCR CDR3. In TCRdb, the multiplex PCR reads were re-called with MiXCR into one record per CDR3 protein. This table has about 710,000 distinct CDR3 sequences, roughly 17% appearing once. Criteria for exclusion of patients were uncontrolled infection, other autoimmune disease, pregnancy or lactation. Orbital computed tomography, thyroid ultrasound, serum thyroxine and TRAb, and clinical symptoms together informed the diagnoses. PBMCs were obtained from approximately 10 ml fresh peripheral blood.

The specimen sequenced was blood. The TCR comes from a man between 18 and 29 years old with Graves' hyperthyroidism. The chain is built from TRBV14 and TRBJ2-7; tentatively, D is TRBD1 (5 bases). This chain's CDR3 is CASSQVDRGVQYF. The CDR3 coding sequence is TGTGCCAGCAGCCAGGTAGACAGAGGAGTGCAGTACTTC.